The 22 T cell receptor beta chains below all came from one sample that was sequenced in a study of metastatic and nonmetastatic thyroid tumors. TCRdb re-called clones from the PCR reads using MiXCR. This table holds about 59,000 clones, 15% to 20% found once. Thyroid surgery took place with no prior treatment in any patient. Sequencing input: blood. Receptor source: a male donor with papillary thyroid cancer or a benign thyroid nodule (not recorded which). Some clones in this sample may be carry-over from other donors' samples.

This clone was seen repeatedly, ten times or more. A clone one base away is much larger, so this may be a read error. The chain employs TRBV25-1 and TRBJ1-6, with a weak D call TRBD1 (6 bases). The CDR3 has 15 amino acids. Germline CDR1 MGHDK, CDR2 SYGVNS. CDR3 protein: CASSESPGESSPPHF. The CDR3 DNA is TGTGCCAGCAGTGAATCACCAGGGGAGAGTTCACCCCCCCACTTT.

This clone was found many times. J is TRBJ2-3 and V is TRBV7-2, with TRBD1 identical over 7 bases. CDR1 SGHTA and CDR2 FQGNSA come from the germline V gene. The ends lost 1 base at V and 8 bases at J; junction bases unmatched: 3. The CDR3 has 13 residues. CDR3 amino acids: CASSLGDRFTQYF. The CDR3, as DNA: TGTGCCAGCAGCTTAGGGGACAGATTTACGCAGTATTTT.

This clone was detected many times. The chain joins TRBV7-8 to TRBJ2-5; 9 nucleotides line up with TRBD1. Germline values: CDR1 SGHVS, CDR2 FQNEAQ. The CDR3 extends over 17 amino acids. Germline trimming cut 5 bases from V and 6 bases from J; bases unmatched to any gene: 16. In DNA, the CDR3 is TGTGCCAGCAGCACCCGTGCGAATAGGACAGGGGAGAAGACCCAGTACTTC. Encoded protein: CASSTRANRTGEKTQYF.

This clone was picked up many times. The chain couples TRBV12-3 or TRBV12-4 to TRBJ2-7, with a tentative D call TRBD1 (7 bases). The CDR3 covers 15 residues. Trimming took off 5 bases at V and 2 bases at J, with 16 bases between the two ends. This CDR3 reads CASSPGGRRAYEQYF. The CDR3 DNA sequence: TGTGCCAGCAGTCCAGGGGGGAGGAGGGCCTACGAGCAGTACTTC.

Ten or more counts support this clone. The same CDR3 also results from other DNA sequences found in this sample. The genes are TRBV28 and TRBJ1-1; tentatively, D is TRBD1 (5 bases). CDR1 and CDR2 from the germline V gene are MDHEN and SYDVKM. The CDR3 runs 12 residues. Trimming cost V 5 bases and J 10 bases, with 14 bases left between them. The CDR3 loop reads CASSTRQLRAFF. The CDR3 DNA sequence: TGTGCCAGCAGTACCCGACAGTTAAGAGCTTTCTTT.

This clone appeared a few times. A read error may explain this, as a much larger clone is one base away. The rearrangement uses TRBV15 and TRBJ1-1; D is ambiguous. This CDR3 is 19 amino acids long. Trimming left V 0 bases short and J 6 bases short, with 26 bases between. Germline loops: CDR1 LNHNV, CDR2 YYDKDF (reference sequence). Here the CDR3 DNA reads TGTGCCACCAGCAGAGATATGTTGGGGTCGGGAAACTCTATTGCTGAAGCTTTCTTT. Protein product: CATSRDMLGSGNSIAEAFF.

This clone was detected ten times or more. CDR3 sequence reads: CASSLAGVETQYF. The CDR3 DNA reads TGCGCCAGCAGCTTGGCAGGGGTAGAGACCCAGTACTTC. The chain carries TRBV5-1 and TRBJ2-5, with D maybe TRBD1 (6 bases). Germline CDR1 SGHRS, CDR2 YFSETQ. V lost 0 bases, J lost 4 bases, and 7 bases lay in between. CDR3 length equals 13 residues.

This sequence joins TRBV7-2 and TRBJ2-6; 9 nucleotides align to TRBD2. V gave up 3 bases and J gave up 0 bases; unmatched junction bases: 3. Looked up from germline, CDR1 is SGHTA and CDR2 is FQGNSA. This CDR3 region has 17 residues. The CDR3 reads CASSFAGGASGANVLTF. CDR3 bases: TGTGCCAGCAGCTTTGCGGGGGGGGCCTCTGGGGCCAACGTCCTGACTTTC.

This clone was found many times. The CDR3 loop reads CSARLPGLNTGELFF. In DNA form, the CDR3 reads TGCAGTGCTAGGCTCCCGGGACTGAACACCGGGGAGCTGTTTTTT. The chain combines TRBV20-1 with TRBJ2-2, with D maybe TRBD2 (6 bases). V was pared by 3 bases and J by 1 base, with 12 bases between. Germline CDR1 DFQATT, CDR2 SNEGSKA (reference sequence). The CDR3 has 15 residues.

As concerns this clone: A much larger clone lies a single base off, so this may be a read error. The DNA of the CDR3 is TGCAGTGCTAGACTAGCGGTAGGGCAAGAGACCCAGTACTTC. Its translation is CSARLAVGQETQYF. This sequence joins TRBV20-1 and TRBJ2-5; TRBD2 matches at 7 bases. Germline loops: CDR1 DFQATT, CDR2 SNEGSKA (reference sequence). This CDR3 is 14 amino acids long. Losses at the gene ends were 2 bases for V and 2 bases for J; bases not matched to a gene: 5.

This clone was seen at least ten times. The gene calls are TRBV6-4 and TRBJ2-2; 8 nucleotides line up with TRBD2. CDR3 size: 15 residues. Germline lookup yields CDR1 MRHNA and CDR2 SNTAGT. V lost 3 bases and J lost 3; bases outside the gene matches: 3. CDR3 nucleotide sequence: TGTGCCAGCAGTGAAGCGGGAGATTACACCGGGGAGCTGTTTTTT. It encodes CASSEAGDYTGELFF.

A note on this clone: A clone one base away is much larger, so this may be a read error. The chain has TRBV10-1 and TRBJ2-3; no firm D call. Germline-derived CDR1 and CDR2 are WNHNN and SYGVQD (reference sequence). Trimming removed 8 bases at V and 4 bases at J, with 7 bases between. This CDR3 is 11 amino acids long. The CDR3 here is CASFLSDTQYF. The CDR3 nucleotides are TGCGCCAGCTTTTTGTCAGATACGCAGTATTTT.

The sample holds many counts of this clone. The chain recombines TRBV20-1 with TRBJ2-3; D perhaps matches TRBD1 (6 bases). The CDR3 is 14 residues long. Trimming pared 0 bases from V and 4 bases from J, leaving 11 bases between. CDR1 DFQATT and CDR2 SNEGSKA come from the germline V gene (reference sequence). DNA of the CDR3: TGCAGTGCTAGAGATGACAGGAGCGCAGATACGCAGTATTTT. Translation gives CSARDDRSADTQYF.

This clone came up many times. This clone may be a read error of a much larger clone one base away. The gene calls are TRBV27 and TRBJ2-3; D may be TRBD1 or TRBD2 (5 bases each). Germline values: CDR1 MNHEY, CDR2 SMNVEV (reference sequence). There are 14 residues in the CDR3. CDR3: CASSTPGRTDAQYF. CDR3 sequence (DNA): TGTGCCAGCAGTACTCCGGGACGCACAGATGCGCAGTATTTT.

The sample holds many counts of this clone. The gene calls are TRBV19 and TRBJ1-1; no clear D. This CDR3 spans 15 amino acids. V was clipped by 4 bases and J by 0 bases, with 12 bases between them. The germline V gene encodes CDR1 LNHDA and CDR2 SQIVND (reference sequence). As DNA, the CDR3 is TGTGCCAGTAGTAAGTACCCTGGGGTGAACACTGAAGCTTTCTTT. This encodes CASSKYPGVNTEAFF.

This clone came up a few times. A much larger clonotype is one base distant, so this may be a read error. The same CDR3 also results from other DNA sequences found in this sample. V is TRBV5-4 and J is TRBJ1-2; D possibly corresponds to TRBD1 (5 bases). CDR1 SGHNT and CDR2 YYREEE come from the germline V gene (reference sequence). The germline V and J ends were trimmed by 3 bases and 0 bases, with 18 bases remaining between them. The CDR3 extends over 17 amino acids. The CDR3: CASSSRGTGSPNYGYTF. CDR3 bases: TGTGCCAGCAGCTCCCGCGGGACGGGTTCTCCTAACTATGGCTACACCTTC. The whole variable domain, filled in from reference TRBV5-4 and TRBJ1-2, reads ETGVTQSPTHLIKTRGQQVTLRCSSQSGHNTVSWYQQALGQGPQFIFQYYREEENGRGNFPPRFSGLQFPNYSSELNVNALELDDSALYLCASSSRGTGSPNYGYTFGSGTRLTVV.

A note on this clone: Compared with germline, one end of the junction differs, possibly owing to a read error. The CDR3, as DNA: TGTGCCAGCATCTTAGACAGTGGGCTTAACACTGAAGCTTTCTTT. Its translation is CASILDSGLNTEAFF. The chain employs TRBV7-2 and TRBJ1-1, with a weak D call TRBD1 (5 bases). The germline V gene encodes CDR1 SGHTA and CDR2 FQGNSA. This CDR3 contains 15 residues.

The chain is built from TRBV30 and TRBJ1-5; D remains ambiguous. Germline assignment: CDR1 GTSNPN and CDR2 SVGIG (reference sequence). This CDR3 has 13 residues. V was trimmed by 0 bases and J by 12 bases, leaving 15 bases between them. CDR3 DNA sequence: TGTGCCTGGAGTGTGGAGGGTAATCAGAACCAGCATTTT. It is translated as CAWSVEGNQNQHF. The full variable domain, in which reference TRBV30 and TRBJ1-5 provide the parts outside the CDR3, is SQTIHQWPATLVQPVGSPLSLECTVEGTSNPNLYWYRQAAGRGLQLLFYSVGIGQISSEVPQNLSASRPQDRQFILSSKKLLLSDSGFYLCAWSVEGNQNQHFGDGTRLSIL.

This clone was recorded many times. The same CDR3 is also encoded by other DNA sequences in this sample. This chain connects TRBV7-9 to TRBJ1-5; tentatively, D is TRBD1 (5 bases). The CDR3 runs 13 residues. CDR1 is SEHNR and CDR2 is FQNEAQ in the germline V gene (reference sequence). V was pared by 3 bases and J by 3 bases, with 6 bases between. The CDR3, as DNA: TGTGCCAGCAGCTTGGACAACAATCAGCCCCAGCATTTT. This gives the protein CASSLDNNQPQHF.

This clone was counted at least ten times. The rearrangement links TRBV7-2 to TRBJ1-4; D is perhaps TRBD1 (6 bases). Germline CDR1 is SGHTA and CDR2 is FQGNSA. The CDR3 is 15 amino acids. V was pared by 4 bases and J by 7 bases, with 16 bases between. The CDR3 loop is CASSYLGGGGEKLFF. In nucleotides, the CDR3 is TGTGCCAGCAGCTACCTTGGAGGGGGGGGTGAAAAACTGTTTTTT. Full variable domain (missing parts from reference TRBV7-2 and TRBJ1-4): GAGVSQSPSNKVTEKGKDVELRCDPISGHTALYWYRQSLGQGLEFLIYFQGNSAPDKSGLPSDRFSAERTGGSVSTLTIQRTQQEDSAVYLCASSYLGGGGEKLFFGSGTQLSVL.

The sample holds many counts of this clone. This chain links TRBV28 with TRBJ1-1, with TRBD1 matching over 7 bases. The germline gives CDR1 MDHEN, CDR2 SYDVKM. This CDR3 has 14 amino acids. Trimming at V came to 6 bases and at J to 5 bases, leaving 9 bases not matched to a gene. CDR3 protein: CASRQTGVSTEAFF. The CDR3 nucleotides are TGTGCCAGCAGACAAACAGGGGTTTCGACTGAAGCTTTCTTT.

This clone was observed many times. The rearrangement links TRBV29-1 to TRBJ1-1; possibly TRBD1 for D (6 bases). V lost 2 bases and J 3 bases, leaving 13 bases between the germline ends. The V gene's germline CDR1 is SQVTM and CDR2 ANQGSEA. CDR3 length: 14 residues. DNA for the CDR3: TGCAGCGTTGAATTGGGGGCGCGGGACACTGAAGCTTTCTTT. Amino acid sequence: CSVELGARDTEAFF.